Below, one T cell receptor beta chain is given with its context. Antigen unknown. The ends were cut back, 5 bases at V and 3 bases at J, with 10 bases in the middle. The CDR3 consists of 13 residues. Germline CDR1 reads PRHDT; CDR2 reads FYEKMQ (reference sequence). As to time point: persistent/refractory GD, antithyroid drugs over 5 years with positive TRAb. PBMCs were the source of the RNA used for TCR sequencing. Patients were from an endocrinology department in Xi'an, China. Libraries of TCR beta came from iRepertoire HTBI primers plus Arm-PCR of CDR3 regions. TCRdb used MiXCR to reprocess the multiplex PCR reads, holding one entry per CDR3 protein. Found here are about 450,000 distinct CDR3 sequences, 23% of them singletons; the top ten hold roughly 26%. The record originates from a study of regulatory T cells in long-lasting Graves disease. Findings and limits, study-wide: Rather than thyroid tissue, only peripheral blood underwent study. The study found TRBV28, TRBJ1-2 and TRBJ2-5 favored in persistent disease.

The starting material was peripheral blood mononuclear cells (PBMCs), obtained when the disease was refractory, from a patient treated with antithyroid drugs. The chain combines TRBV13 with TRBJ1-1; D may be TRBD1 (6 bases). This TCR came from a female donor with Graves disease. The CDR3 is CASSTGSDTEAFF. The CDR3 DNA reads as TGTGCCAGCAGCACAGGGTCTGACACTGAAGCTTTCTTT.